The entry below describes one TCR beta chain. The data originate from a study of CD8 T cells in Susac syndrome. Per the germline V gene, CDR1 is SGDLS and CDR2 is YYNGEE. CDR3 length equals 11 residues. V was shortened by 4 bases and J by 5 bases, with 4 bases between the two germline ends. TEMRA cells were FACS-enriched, with CD8+ and CD4+ T cells isolated negatively. An input of about 0.5 to 1 ug of RNA was subjected to reverse transcription using random hexamers. One entry per CDR3 protein, called by TCRdb with MiXCR from the immunoSEQ multiplex PCR reads. The profile shows 95,000 to 150,000 distinct CDR3 sequences, just under 95% of them singletons.

The specimen sequenced was CD8+ T cells from PBMCs. This chain uses TRBV9 with TRBJ2-1, with D hard to call. This TCR was recovered from a human donor with Susac syndrome. DNA for the CDR3: TGTGCCAGCAGCACCCACAATGAGCAGTTCTTC. Its translation is CASSTHNEQFF.